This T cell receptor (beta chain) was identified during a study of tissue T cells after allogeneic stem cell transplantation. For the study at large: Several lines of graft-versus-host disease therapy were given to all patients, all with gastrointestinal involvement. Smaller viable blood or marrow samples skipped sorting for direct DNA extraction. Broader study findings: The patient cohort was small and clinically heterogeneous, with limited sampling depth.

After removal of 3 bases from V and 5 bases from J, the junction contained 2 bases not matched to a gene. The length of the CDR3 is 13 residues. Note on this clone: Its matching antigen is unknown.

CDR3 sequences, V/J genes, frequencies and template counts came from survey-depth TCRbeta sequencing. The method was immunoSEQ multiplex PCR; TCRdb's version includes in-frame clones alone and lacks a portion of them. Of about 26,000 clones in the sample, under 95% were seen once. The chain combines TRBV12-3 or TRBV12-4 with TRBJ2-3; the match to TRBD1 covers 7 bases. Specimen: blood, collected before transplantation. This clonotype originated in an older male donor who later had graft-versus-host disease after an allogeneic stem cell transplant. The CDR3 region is CASSFAGGDTQYF. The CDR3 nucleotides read TGTGCCAGCAGTTTCGCAGGGGGAGATACGCAGTATTTT.